This T cell receptor (beta chain) came from a study of T cells in Graves' hyperthyroidism and ophthalmopathy. Study-level background: Sampling of peripheral blood happened at initial diagnosis, prior to any treatment.

RNA transcripts yielded amplified TCR beta CDR3 regions. The TCR CDR3 first-round RT-PCR relied on the HTBI primer set. TCRdb fed the multiplex PCR reads into MiXCR, producing one record per CDR3 protein. The sample has 750,000 to 900,000 distinct CDR3 sequences; about 38% are singletons. Newly diagnosed hyperthyroidism, duration under 2 months, in patients aged 18 to 65. The study left out patients who had uncontrolled infection, other autoimmune disease, pregnancy or lactation. The PBMCs were taken from around 9.1 ml of fresh peripheral blood. The receptor comes from a man between 18 and 29 years old with Graves' hyperthyroidism. Sequencing was done on a sample of blood.

The CDR3 region is CASSLGGHNYGYTF. CDR3 DNA sequence: TGTGCCAGCAGCTTGGGGGGCCATAACTATGGCTACACCTTC. The V call is TRBV7-2, the J call TRBJ1-2, with D perhaps matching TRBD1 (6 bases). CDR3 length: 14 residues. V lost 3 bases to trimming and J lost 1 base, with 9 bases between them. Germline loops: CDR1 SGHTA, CDR2 FQGNSA.